The clone carrying this T cell receptor (beta chain) has only one observation. The data were taken from a study of shared clonotypes between healthy human individuals. Germline-derived CDR1 and CDR2 are GTSNPN and SVGIG (reference sequence). The CDR3 loop spans 11 amino acids. Clones were read by immunoSEQ multiplex PCR, and TCRdb kept only the in-frame ones, dropping some. The sample records some 200,000 clones, around 63% being singletons. Material: memory CD4+ T cells sorted from blood. Subset of the sample: CD45RA-negative fraction. The rearrangement joins TRBV30 to TRBJ2-1, with D uncertain. This TCR was sampled from a young man in good health. CDR3 sequence reads: CLGRSHNEQFF. As DNA, the CDR3 is TGTCTAGGTCGTTCCCACAATGAGCAGTTCTTC.